This TCR beta chain originates from a study of shared clonotypes between healthy human individuals. The CDR3 spans 17 residues. Germline CDR1 is MGHRA and CDR2 is YSYEKL. Trimming cost V 1 base and J 1 base; bases outside gene matches: 6. Comments on this clone: Antigen specificity is unknown.

In the original analysis: Junction-only immunoSEQ data arrived without quality scores, meaning filtering differed. Sequencing used immunoSEQ multiplex PCR; TCRdb keeps in-frame clones, though not all of them. V and J calls and clone size are those listed in that table; D and trimming were worked out from the DNA. The repertoire holds some 2.1 million clones, roughly 94% seen once, with roughly 0.13% in the top ten. The study, taken as a whole, reports: The naive CD4 repertoires of a few donors were compared, and around 5.1% of clonotypes were shared. The sole specimen, blood, was sampled, and tissue repertoires likely differ.

Sequenced input: naive CD4+ T cells sorted from blood. The subset here: CD45RA+ positively selected. This chain joins TRBV4-1 and TRBJ2-2; TRBD1 matches at 7 bases. This sequence was found in a man aged 18-30 years in good health. This CDR3 is CASSQAHRGMNTGELFF. CDR3 in DNA: TGCGCCAGCAGCCAAGCGCACAGGGGTATGAACACCGGGGAGCTGTTTTTT.